Listed below are T cell receptor beta chains from one sample, sequenced in a study of OX40 agonist ivuxolimab in advanced cancers. Profiling relied on immunoSEQ multiplex PCR, and the TCRdb table lists in-frame clones only, not all of them. The sample contains about 96,000 clones, 84% of which appear only once. The specimen was CD4+ or CD8+ T cells sorted from blood, collected in a trial of the OX40 agonist ivuxolimab. These receptor sequences come from an adult with an advanced solid tumor such as melanoma, head and neck, liver or kidney cancer. Each CDR3 is given with its conserved first and last residue. The order of the fields is clone size, D gene, V gene, J gene, CDR3 protein, CDR3 DNA. The D gene is left open where the match is weak. The size of a clone is reported for some rows only, either as once, few or many, or as a class for expanded clones.

clone size: .; D gene: .; V gene: TRBV5-1; J gene: TRBJ1-2; CDR3 protein: CASSLGEGYYGYTF; CDR3 DNA: TGCGCCAGCAGCTTGGGAGAGGGCTACTATGGCTACACCTTC
clone size: .; D gene: .; V gene: TRBV19; J gene: TRBJ2-2; CDR3 protein: CASSIVAGTGELFF; CDR3 DNA: TGTGCCAGTAGTATAGTGGCAGGAACCGGGGAGCTGTTTTTT
clone size: few; D gene: TRBD2; V gene: TRBV6-1; J gene: TRBJ2-3; CDR3 protein: CASTGAGAGTDTQYF; CDR3 DNA: TGTGCCAGCACCGGAGCGGGAGCGGGCACAGATACGCAGTATTTT
clone size: .; D gene: .; V gene: TRBV7-8; J gene: TRBJ2-7; CDR3 protein: CASSPGGTDYSYEQYF; CDR3 DNA: TGTGCCAGCAGCCCCGGTGGAACAGATTACTCCTACGAGCAGTACTTC
clone size: .; D gene: TRBD1; V gene: TRBV5-1; J gene: TRBJ1-1; CDR3 protein: CASTQMAGGTEAFF; CDR3 DNA: TGCGCCAGCACCCAGATGGCAGGGGGCACTGAAGCTTTCTTT
clone size: .; D gene: .; V gene: TRBV12-5; J gene: TRBJ2-5; CDR3 protein: CASGFTGLQETQYF; CDR3 DNA: TGTGCTAGTGGTTTCACAGGACTTCAAGAGACCCAGTACTTC
clone size: .; D gene: TRBD1; V gene: TRBV6-6; J gene: TRBJ1-5; CDR3 protein: CASRSGTAINQPQHF; CDR3 DNA: TGTGCCAGCAGATCCGGGACAGCTATTAATCAGCCCCAGCATTTT
clone size: .; D gene: TRBD1; V gene: TRBV6-5; J gene: TRBJ1-4; CDR3 protein: CASRTGGAVDEKLFF; CDR3 DNA: TGTGCCAGCAGAACAGGGGGCGCGGTTGATGAAAAACTGTTTTTT
clone size: .; D gene: TRBD2; V gene: TRBV15; J gene: TRBJ2-7; CDR3 protein: CATSRLGGSGSYEQYF; CDR3 DNA: TGTGCCACCAGCAGACTAGGGGGGAGCGGGAGTTACGAGCAGTACTTC
clone size: .; D gene: TRBD2; V gene: TRBV4-1; J gene: TRBJ2-5; CDR3 protein: CASSQDPPSGIGVRETQYF; CDR3 DNA: TGCGCCAGCAGCCAAGATCCCCCTAGCGGGATTGGGGTAAGAGAGACCCAGTACTTC
clone size: .; D gene: TRBD2; V gene: TRBV5-1; J gene: TRBJ2-7; CDR3 protein: CASSLGSSGGQYEQYF; CDR3 DNA: TGCGCCAGCAGCTTGGGGTCGAGCGGGGGGCAGTACGAGCAGTACTTC
clone size: few; D gene: .; V gene: TRBV27; J gene: TRBJ1-2; CDR3 protein: CASSSGFQGYTF; CDR3 DNA: TGTGCCAGCAGTTCCGGATTCCAGGGCTACACCTTC
clone size: .; D gene: .; V gene: TRBV11-1; J gene: TRBJ2-2; CDR3 protein: CASSDRKGRGTGELFF; CDR3 DNA: TGTGCCAGCAGCGACCGTAAGGGCAGGGGCACCGGGGAGCTGTTTTTT
clone size: .; D gene: TRBD1; V gene: TRBV6-5; J gene: TRBJ1-3; CDR3 protein: CASSYSQGVSGNTIYF; CDR3 DNA: TGTGCCAGCAGTTACTCGCAGGGGGTCTCTGGAAACACCATATATTTT
clone size: once; D gene: .; V gene: TRBV5-1; J gene: TRBJ2-1; CDR3 protein: CASSLESPSNEQFF; CDR3 DNA: TGCGCCAGCAGCTTGGAGTCTCCATCTAATGAGCAGTTCTTC
clone size: few; D gene: .; V gene: TRBV19; J gene: TRBJ1-2; CDR3 protein: CASSTTGESRSYNYGYTF; CDR3 DNA: TGTGCCAGTAGTACGACAGGAGAATCTCGATCTTACAACTATGGCTACACCTTC
clone size: .; D gene: TRBD1; V gene: TRBV2; J gene: TRBJ1-1; CDR3 protein: CASSEARTGATEAFF; CDR3 DNA: TGTGCCAGCAGTGAAGCGCGAACAGGGGCAACTGAAGCTTTCTTT
clone size: once; D gene: TRBD2; V gene: TRBV7-3; J gene: TRBJ2-2; CDR3 protein: CASSQTSGVGTGELFF; CDR3 DNA: TGTGCCAGCAGCCAGACCAGCGGGGTTGGAACCGGGGAGCTGTTTTTT
clone size: .; D gene: TRBD2; V gene: TRBV7-9; J gene: TRBJ2-1; CDR3 protein: CASRAGLAGDNEQFF; CDR3 DNA: TGTGCCAGCAGGGCGGGACTAGCGGGGGACAATGAGCAGTTCTTC
clone size: .; D gene: .; V gene: TRBV7-2; J gene: TRBJ2-3; CDR3 protein: CASSLVNRGIGTDTQYF; CDR3 DNA: TGTGCCAGCAGCTTAGTTAACCGGGGAATAGGCACAGATACGCAGTATTTT
clone size: .; D gene: .; V gene: TRBV15; J gene: TRBJ2-7; CDR3 protein: CATSRAGTTYEQYF; CDR3 DNA: TGTGCCACCAGCAGGGCGGGTACAACCTACGAGCAGTACTTC
clone size: .; D gene: .; V gene: TRBV5-8; J gene: TRBJ1-6; CDR3 protein: CASRRSYNSPLHF; CDR3 DNA: TGTGCGTCCCGAAGGTCCTATAATTCACCCCTCCACTTT
clone size: .; D gene: .; V gene: TRBV6-5; J gene: TRBJ2-7; CDR3 protein: CASSPLVGPYEQYF; CDR3 DNA: TGTGCCAGCAGTCCCCTGGTAGGTCCCTACGAGCAGTACTTC
clone size: .; D gene: .; V gene: TRBV5-1; J gene: TRBJ1-1; CDR3 protein: CASSLGGNTEAFF; CDR3 DNA: TGCGCCAGCAGCTTGGGAGGGAACACTGAAGCTTTCTTT
clone size: few; D gene: .; V gene: TRBV5-6; J gene: TRBJ1-1; CDR3 protein: CASSPPSAFF; CDR3 DNA: TGTGCCAGCAGCCCCCCGTCTGCTTTCTTT
clone size: .; D gene: .; V gene: TRBV4-1; J gene: TRBJ1-5; CDR3 protein: CASSPTETSNQPQHF; CDR3 DNA: TGCGCCAGCAGCCCGACAGAAACAAGCAATCAGCCCCAGCATTTT
clone size: .; D gene: TRBD1; V gene: TRBV6-5; J gene: TRBJ2-7; CDR3 protein: CASTLRGTGVTEQYF; CDR3 DNA: TGTGCCAGCACTCTCCGGGGGACAGGGGTGACCGAGCAGTACTTC
clone size: .; D gene: TRBD1; V gene: TRBV10-3; J gene: TRBJ1-1; CDR3 protein: CAISKKTIPTGGTEAFF; CDR3 DNA: TGTGCCATCAGCAAAAAAACAATACCGACAGGGGGCACTGAAGCTTTCTTT
clone size: .; D gene: .; V gene: TRBV5-1; J gene: TRBJ2-2; CDR3 protein: CASAQVGSNTGELFF; CDR3 DNA: TGCGCCAGCGCCCAGGTAGGATCGAACACCGGGGAGCTGTTTTTT
clone size: .; D gene: .; V gene: TRBV5-1; J gene: TRBJ2-5; CDR3 protein: CASSFAGTEETQYF; CDR3 DNA: TGCGCCAGCAGCTTCGCCGGGACGGAAGAGACCCAGTACTTC
clone size: .; D gene: .; V gene: TRBV18; J gene: TRBJ2-7; CDR3 protein: CASSPGSYEQYF; CDR3 DNA: TGTGCCAGCTCACCAGGATCCTACGAGCAGTACTTC
clone size: .; D gene: .; V gene: TRBV7-9; J gene: TRBJ2-7; CDR3 protein: CASSPPSYEQYF; CDR3 DNA: TGTGCCAGCAGCCCACCCTCCTACGAGCAGTACTTC
clone size: .; D gene: .; V gene: TRBV6-1; J gene: TRBJ1-3; CDR3 protein: CASRSDRFSGNTIYF; CDR3 DNA: TGTGCCAGCAGGTCCGACAGATTCTCTGGAAACACCATATATTTT
clone size: .; D gene: .; V gene: TRBV29-1; J gene: TRBJ1-4; CDR3 protein: CSVEQGPNEKLFF; CDR3 DNA: TGCAGCGTGGAACAGGGCCCCAATGAAAAACTGTTTTTT
clone size: .; D gene: .; V gene: TRBV12-2; J gene: TRBJ2-3; CDR3 protein: CASRHGIPTASTDTQYF; CDR3 DNA: TGTGCAAGTCGCCACGGGATACCCACCGCGAGCACAGATACGCAGTATTTT
clone size: .; D gene: TRBD1; V gene: TRBV4-1; J gene: TRBJ2-7; CDR3 protein: CASSQATGSLWQYF; CDR3 DNA: TGCGCCAGCAGCCAAGCGACAGGGTCGTTATGGCAGTACTTC
clone size: .; D gene: .; V gene: TRBV9; J gene: TRBJ2-3; CDR3 protein: CASSVGTRGDTQYF; CDR3 DNA: TGTGCCAGCAGCGTGGGGACCAGAGGGGATACGCAGTATTTT
clone size: .; D gene: .; V gene: TRBV6-1; J gene: TRBJ1-2; CDR3 protein: CASTRQYGYTF; CDR3 DNA: TGTGCCAGCACGAGACAGTATGGCTACACCTTC
clone size: .; D gene: TRBD2; V gene: TRBV18; J gene: TRBJ2-7; CDR3 protein: CASSPNSGGSGPYEQYF; CDR3 DNA: TGTGCCAGCTCACCAAACTCGGGGGGTAGCGGCCCCTACGAGCAGTACTTC
clone size: .; D gene: .; V gene: TRBV10-2; J gene: TRBJ2-7; CDR3 protein: CASSWDGSMGEQYF; CDR3 DNA: TGCGCCAGCAGTTGGGACGGTTCCATGGGGGAGCAGTACTTC
clone size: once; D gene: .; V gene: TRBV5-1; J gene: TRBJ2-2; CDR3 protein: CASSPRDYTGELFF; CDR3 DNA: TGCGCCAGCAGCCCCAGGGATTACACCGGGGAGCTGTTTTTT
clone size: .; D gene: TRBD1; V gene: TRBV27; J gene: TRBJ1-6; CDR3 protein: CASSWGQGNSPLHF; CDR3 DNA: TGTGCCAGCAGTTGGGGACAGGGTAATTCACCCCTCCACTTT
clone size: .; D gene: .; V gene: TRBV10-1; J gene: TRBJ1-1; CDR3 protein: CASSEMGEGAKNTEAFF; CDR3 DNA: TGCGCCAGCAGTGAGATGGGGGAAGGGGCGAAGAACACTGAAGCTTTCTTT
clone size: .; D gene: .; V gene: TRBV29-1; J gene: TRBJ2-7; CDR3 protein: CSVWGLGASYEQYF; CDR3 DNA: TGCAGCGTTTGGGGTCTCGGGGCATCCTACGAGCAGTACTTC
clone size: .; D gene: TRBD2; V gene: TRBV11-2; J gene: TRBJ2-2; CDR3 protein: CAGRSGRDEPGELFF; CDR3 DNA: TGTGCCGGGCGTAGCGGGAGGGACGAACCCGGGGAGCTGTTTTTT
clone size: .; D gene: TRBD2; V gene: TRBV27; J gene: TRBJ2-7; CDR3 protein: CASSLSSGVSYEQYF; CDR3 DNA: TGTGCCAGCAGTTTATCTAGCGGGGTCTCCTACGAGCAGTACTTC
clone size: .; D gene: TRBD1; V gene: TRBV10-1; J gene: TRBJ2-1; CDR3 protein: CASSESWDSRSYEQFF; CDR3 DNA: TGCGCCAGCAGTGAGTCGTGGGACAGTCGTTCGTATGAGCAGTTCTTC
clone size: once; D gene: .; V gene: TRBV7-9; J gene: TRBJ2-2; CDR3 protein: CASTRDTLVGELFF; CDR3 DNA: TGTGCCAGCACCAGGGACACCCTTGTCGGGGAGCTGTTTTTT